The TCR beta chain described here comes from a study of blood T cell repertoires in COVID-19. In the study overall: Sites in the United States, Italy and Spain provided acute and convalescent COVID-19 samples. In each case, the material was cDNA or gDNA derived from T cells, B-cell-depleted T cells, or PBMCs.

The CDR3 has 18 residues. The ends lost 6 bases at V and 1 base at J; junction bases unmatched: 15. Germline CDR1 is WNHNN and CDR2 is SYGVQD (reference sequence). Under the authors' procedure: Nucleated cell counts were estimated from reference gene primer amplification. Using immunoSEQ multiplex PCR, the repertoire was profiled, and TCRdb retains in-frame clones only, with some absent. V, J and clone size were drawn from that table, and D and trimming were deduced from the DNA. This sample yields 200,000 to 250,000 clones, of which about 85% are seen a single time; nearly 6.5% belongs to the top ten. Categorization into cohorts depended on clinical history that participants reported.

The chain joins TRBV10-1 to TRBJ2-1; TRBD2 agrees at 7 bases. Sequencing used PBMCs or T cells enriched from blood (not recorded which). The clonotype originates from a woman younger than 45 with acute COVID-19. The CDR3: CASRGKASGDRSYNEQFF. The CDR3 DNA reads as TGCGCCAGCAGGGGGAAGGCTAGCGGAGACCGATCCTACAATGAGCAGTTCTTC.